This TCR beta chain was identified in a study of shared clonotypes between healthy human individuals. Study context: There were three CD4 naive, three CD4 memory, two CD8 naive and one CD8 memory plates per donor.

The length of the CDR3 is 11 residues. Trimming removed 6 bases at V and 3 bases at J, with 6 bases between. The germline V gene encodes CDR1 SNHLY and CDR2 FYNNEI. Investigators divided CD4+ cells into CD45RA+ naive and CD45RA-negative memory subsets. In the authors' methods: Filtering differed, since immunoSEQ gave only junction sequences and no quality scores. The data were produced by immunoSEQ multiplex PCR, yet TCRdb's version contains in-frame clones alone and is incomplete. That table supplies the V and J calls and clone size; D and trimming were determined from the DNA. Among approximately 620,000 clones listed, roughly 97% were seen once.

This chain uses TRBV2 with TRBJ2-7; D is unresolved. Sequencing input: naive CD4+ T cells sorted from blood. Regarding subset: CD45RA+ positively selected. The TCR originated in a woman aged 30 to 39 in good health. The CDR3 DNA follows: TGTGCCAGCAGGACGGTCTACGAGCAGTACTTC. Its protein product is CASRTVYEQYF.